This is a list of T cell receptor beta chains from one sample in a study of CD4 T cells in relation to SARS-CoV-2 and coronaviruses. No antigen has been assigned to these receptors. Measured with immunoSEQ multiplex PCR; TCRdb has only the in-frame clones, and not every one. The sample lists roughly 30,000 clones, more than 75% occurring once. The sample taken for sequencing was CD4+ T cells from PBMCs, cultured in vitro. The origin of the receptors is a human donor in good health. The CDR3 runs from the conserved cysteine through the conserved F or W. A D gene is named only where the DNA matches it firmly. A row's size may be missing; if present it is once, few, many or a size class.

V	size	J	D	DNA	CDR3
TRBV30	few	TRBJ1-1	-	TGTGCCTGGAACCGAATGCGGGTCGGCACTGAAGCTTTCTTT	CAWNRMRVGTEAFF
TRBV4-1	-	TRBJ1-2	TRBD1	TGCGCCAGCAGCCAAGTCCTTCCCGGACAGGTCCTCTATGGCTACACCTTC	CASSQVLPGQVLYGYTF
TRBV12-3/TRBV12-4	-	TRBJ2-1	-	TGTGCCAGCAGTTCGACAACCTACAATGAGCAGTTCTTC	CASSSTTYNEQFF
TRBV11-1	-	TRBJ2-1	-	TGTGCCAGCAGCTTAAGTCTGTCCAATGAGCAGTTCTTC	CASSLSLSNEQFF
TRBV28	-	TRBJ2-2	TRBD1	TGTGCCAGCAGCTTGGGACAGGGAAACACCGGGGAGCTGTTTTTT	CASSLGQGNTGELFF
TRBV5-1	-	TRBJ2-5	-	TGCGCCAGCAGCTTGGACTTGCTCCAAGAGACCCAGTACTTC	CASSLDLLQETQYF
TRBV7-9	-	TRBJ2-7	TRBD1	TGTGCCAGCAGTTTTTCCATGGACAGGGTCTACGAGCAGTACTTC	CASSFSMDRVYEQYF
TRBV5-4	-	TRBJ2-7	TRBD2	TGTGCCAGCAGCTTGGGGCTAGCGGGAGTGGGCGAGCAGTACTTC	CASSLGLAGVGEQYF
TRBV3-1/TRBV3-2	-	TRBJ2-7	-	TGTGCCAGCAGCCAAGATCTGGGACGGCCGGTGGAGCAGTACTTC	CASSQDLGRPVEQYF
TRBV4-1	once	TRBJ2-5	-	TGCGCCAGCAGCCAAACGTCGCAGGGGACCCTCCGGGAGACCCAGTACTTC	CASSQTSQGTLRETQYF
TRBV5-1	medium-sized	TRBJ2-5	TRBD1	TGCGCCAGCAGCTTGGTCGGGACAGGAAGCCAAGAGACCCAGTACTTC	CASSLVGTGSQETQYF
TRBV5-6	-	TRBJ1-2	-	TGTGCCAGCAGCTTAACAGGGAAAGGCTACACCTTC	CASSLTGKGYTF
TRBV10-2	-	TRBJ1-6	-	TGCGCCAGCAGTAGGGAGGACCGCCGTCTAGGGTCACCCCTCCACTTT	CASSREDRRLGSPLHF
TRBV3-1/TRBV3-2	-	TRBJ2-2	-	TGTGCCAGCAGCCGAGTCACCGGGGAGCTGTTTTTT	CASSRVTGELFF
TRBV2	-	TRBJ1-5	-	TGTGCCAGCAGTGAAGGATCCGTGGGGGTAGGGCAGCCCCAGCATTTT	CASSEGSVGVGQPQHF
TRBV6-2/TRBV6-3	-	TRBJ2-1	-	TGTGCCAGCAGTTATCCGACAGAAAACAATGAGCAGTTCTTC	CASSYPTENNEQFF
TRBV11-2	-	TRBJ2-5	TRBD2	TGTGCCAGCAGCCGATATGCCGGGACTAGCGGGGGAGAGACCCAGTACTTC	CASSRYAGTSGGETQYF
TRBV4-3	-	TRBJ2-1	-	TGCGCCAGCAGCCAAGTTTCCGGTGGTTACTCCTACAATGAGCAGTTCTTC	CASSQVSGGYSYNEQFF
TRBV19	-	TRBJ1-4	TRBD1	TGTGCCAGTAGCCCACAACCGACAGGGGTGATATATGAAAAACTGTTTTTT	CASSPQPTGVIYEKLFF
TRBV3-1/TRBV3-2	once	TRBJ1-1	-	TGTGCCAGCAGCTTTTGGAGGGTCATGAACACTGAAGCTTTCTTT	CASSFWRVMNTEAFF
TRBV5-1	-	TRBJ1-1	TRBD1	TGCGCCAGCAGCACCGACAGGGACACTGAAGCTTTCTTT	CASSTDRDTEAFF
TRBV20-1	-	TRBJ2-7	-	TGCAGTGCTCAGACGGGATACGAGCAGTACTTC	CSAQTGYEQYF
TRBV6-5	-	TRBJ2-5	TRBD2	TGTGCCAGCAGTTTGGGACTAGCTGGTGGGCAAGAGACCCAGTACTTC	CASSLGLAGGQETQYF
TRBV4-1	-	TRBJ2-5	TRBD2	TGCGCCAGCAGCCCGGGGGCGGGGGGCGGATGGGAGACCCAGTACTTC	CASSPGAGGGWETQYF
TRBV30	-	TRBJ1-1	-	TGTGCCTGGAGTGTTTTGCAGGGAAAAGCTTTCTTT	CAWSVLQGKAFF
TRBV6-5	-	TRBJ2-5	-	TGTGCCAGCAGTTCGACATTAGAGACCCAGTACTTC	CASSSTLETQYF
TRBV18	-	TRBJ2-7	TRBD1	TGTGCCAGCTCACCAGGGACAGGGGTTTACGAGCAGTACTTC	CASSPGTGVYEQYF
TRBV18	-	TRBJ2-2	TRBD1	TGTGCCAGCTCACGGGACAGCCCGAACACCGGGGAGCTGTTTTTT	CASSRDSPNTGELFF
TRBV19	-	TRBJ1-5	-	TGTGCCAGTACAGGGTCGCGAAATCAGCCCCAGCATTTT	CASTGSRNQPQHF
TRBV2	-	TRBJ2-5	TRBD2	TGTGCCAGCAGTGAGGGACTAGCGGGGGCAGAGACCCAGTACTTC	CASSEGLAGAETQYF
TRBV6-5	-	TRBJ2-7	TRBD2	TGTGCCAGCAGTTACTTGGGGGGGGAGCAGTACTTC	CASSYLGGEQYF
TRBV5-5	once	TRBJ2-7	-	TGTGCCAGCACCCTGGGGGCCTACGAGTGGCAGTACTTC	CASTLGAYEWQYF
TRBV9	-	TRBJ2-1	-	TGTGCCAGCAGCGTACAGGGAGTCTCCTACAATGAGCAGTTCTTC	CASSVQGVSYNEQFF
TRBV27	-	TRBJ1-6	-	TGTGCCAGCAGTGGATATCCTGATTCACCCCTCCACTTT	CASSGYPDSPLHF
TRBV29-1	-	TRBJ2-7	TRBD1	TGCAGCGTTGAAGGAACAGGGGGTATGGGCGAGCAGTACTTC	CSVEGTGGMGEQYF
TRBV4-3	-	TRBJ2-1	TRBD1	TGCGCCAGCAGCCAAGATTTGACAGGGGCCCGGAGCCCTCGATACAATGAGCAGTTCTTC	CASSQDLTGARSPRYNEQFF
TRBV18	-	TRBJ2-2	-	TGTGCCAGCTCACCCAACTCGGGGGAGCTGTTTTTT	CASSPNSGELFF